These 23 T cell receptor beta chains were all obtained from the same sample, sequenced in a study of technical replicates of blood from a few donors. Profiled with immunoSEQ multiplex PCR; TCRdb holds only in-frame clones, not every one. The data hold about 68,000 clones, with about 97% observed a single time. Specimen: T cells isolated from PBMCs. These receptors were collected from a human donor in good health.

This clone appeared once. The chain employs TRBV23-1 and TRBJ1-5, with TRBD1 matching over 7 bases. TRBV23-1 has ORF status, its function being uncertain. J lost 3 bases, V lost 3 bases, and 11 bases had no gene match. The CDR3 extends over 17 amino acids. This chain's CDR3 is CASSHRDDTGDNQPQHF. CDR3 in DNA: TGCGCCAGCAGTCATCGTGACGATACAGGGGACAATCAGCCCCAGCATTTT.

The chain recombines TRBV21-1 with TRBJ2-5; the table's D call, TRBD1, has no DNA check behind it. TRBV21-1 counts as a pseudogene. The CDR3 spans 16 residues. The CDR3 nucleotides read TGTGCCAGCAGCTCAGCTGGGCGTGCGTCTCAAGAGACCCAGTACTTC. Amino acids: CASSSAGRASQETQYF.

This clone was observed a single time. This rearrangement joins TRBV28 to TRBJ1-5; 8 bases fit TRBD1. The CDR3 totals 16 residues. V lost 5 bases to trimming and J lost 5 bases; unmatched junction nucleotides: 11. Germline CDR1 and CDR2: MDHEN and SYDVKM. DNA for the CDR3: TGTGCCAGCAGTGAACCAGGGGGCTACCTTCATCAGCCCCAGCATTTT. It codes for CASSEPGGYLHQPQHF.

The gene calls are TRBV2 and TRBJ1-3; TRBD1 agrees at 10 bases. The V segment lost 2 bases and the J segment 8 bases; nucleotides outside the gene matches: 12. Germline V lookup: CDR1 SNHLY, CDR2 FYNNEI. The length of the CDR3 is 17 residues. CDR3 in DNA: TGTGCCAGCAGTGAACCACCCGGGACAGGGGTTACGTACACCATATATTTT. Its protein is CASSEPPGTGVTYTIYF.

The chain joins TRBV27 to TRBJ2-1; possibly TRBD2 for D (6 bases). The CDR3 is 14 amino acids. The V and J ends lost 3 bases and 7 bases respectively, with 13 bases between them. CDR1 and CDR2 (germline): MNHEY, SMNVEV (reference sequence). The CDR3 loop is CASSFSGPDNEQFF. The CDR3, as DNA: TGTGCCAGCAGTTTTAGCGGACCTGATAATGAGCAGTTCTTC.

The chain joins TRBV11-3 to TRBJ2-2; D is perhaps TRBD1 (5 bases). The germline V gene encodes CDR1 SGHNT and CDR2 YENEEA. CDR3 length equals 12 residues. Trimming took 5 bases from V and 6 from J, leaving 7 bases between them. The CDR3 protein is CASSQGAGELFF. The CDR3 nucleotides are TGTGCCAGCAGCCAAGGGGCCGGGGAGCTGTTTTTT.

The chain joins TRBV11-3 to TRBJ2-7; 10 nucleotides line up with TRBD1. The germline gives CDR1 SGHNT, CDR2 YENEEA. This CDR3 has 16 residues. J lost 4 bases, V lost 3 bases, and 9 bases had no gene match. DNA of the CDR3: TGTGCCAGCAGCTTGAGAAGACAGGGGGCCCGTTACGAGCAGTACTTC. Protein sequence: CASSLRRQGARYEQYF.

The rearrangement joins TRBV10-3 to TRBJ2-7, with a possible D match to TRBD2 (6 bases). Germline lookup yields CDR1 ENHRY and CDR2 SYGVKD. Trimming removed 10 bases from V and 7 bases from J, with 20 bases in between. This CDR3 region has 13 residues. CDR3 sequence reads: CATRAEGMGEQYF. In DNA form, the CDR3 reads TGTGCCACTAGAGCGGAGGGGATGGGGGAGCAGTACTTC.

This chain connects TRBV30 to TRBJ2-3; possibly TRBD1 for D (6 bases). Germline V lookup: CDR1 GTSNPN, CDR2 SVGIG (reference sequence). The CDR3 covers 15 residues. V lost 8 bases to trimming and J lost 9 bases, with 27 bases between them. The CDR3 nucleotides are TGTGCCCGCCACGGCACAGGGTCGGGCTTAGGCACGCAGTATTTT. Its protein product is CARHGTGSGLGTQYF.

Written as DNA, the CDR3 is TGTGCCTGGGCACCGGGACAGGGATCTCAGCCCCAGCATTTT. Protein sequence: CAWAPGQGSQPQHF. V gene TRBV30 combines with J gene TRBJ1-5; TRBD1 matches at 9 bases. There are 14 residues in the CDR3. V shed 5 bases, J shed 6 bases, and the junction held 8 bases outside the gene matches. Germline V gene sequence: CDR1 GTSNPN, CDR2 SVGIG (reference sequence).

The chain has TRBV5-1 and TRBJ2-7; the match to TRBD2 covers 8 bases. Trimming cost V 1 base and J 1 base; bases outside gene matches: 16. CDR3 size: 19 residues. Germline lookup yields CDR1 SGHRS and CDR2 YFSETQ. The CDR3 protein is CASSLRLGVAGQLSYEQYF. The CDR3 nucleotides read TGCGCCAGCAGCTTGAGGTTGGGAGTAGCGGGACAATTATCCTACGAGCAGTACTTC.

The V call is TRBV19, the J call TRBJ2-7, with D possibly TRBD2 on 6 matching bases. V was shortened by 3 bases and J by 6 bases, with 12 bases between the two germline ends. Germline loops: CDR1 LNHDA, CDR2 SQIVND (reference sequence). The CDR3 contains 13 residues. CDR3 protein: CASSMGSSAEQYF. CDR3 coding DNA: TGTGCCAGTAGTATGGGATCTAGCGCCGAGCAGTACTTC. Full variable domain (rest looked up from reference TRBV19 and TRBJ2-7): DGGITQSPKYLFRKEGQNVTLSCEQNLNHDAMYWYRQDPGQGLRLIYYSQIVNDFQKGDIAEGYSVSREKKESFPLTVTSAQKNPTAFYLCASSMGSSAEQYFGPGTRLTVT.

The genes are TRBV7-8 and TRBJ1-3, with D possibly TRBD1 on 5 matching bases. V was clipped by 7 bases and J by 0 bases, with 13 bases between them. Germline V gene sequence: CDR1 SGHVS, CDR2 FQNEAQ. This CDR3 is built from 15 residues. The CDR3 loop is CASKEGTGSGNTIYF. In DNA form, the CDR3 reads TGTGCCAGCAAGGAGGGGACGGGCTCTGGAAACACCATATATTTT.

The chain couples TRBV10-3 to TRBJ2-3; possible D gene TRBD2, 5 bases. Germline values: CDR1 ENHRY, CDR2 SYGVKD. V dropped 5 bases and J dropped 4 bases, with 13 bases sitting between them. The CDR3 has 14 amino acids. The CDR3 DNA reads TGTGCCATCAGTTTTGACGGGATGGCAGATACGCAGTATTTT. Translating gives CAISFDGMADTQYF.

The rearrangement uses TRBV19 and TRBJ1-1; 8 positions match TRBD1. With 3 bases clipped from V and 4 bases from J, the junction kept 4 bases outside the gene matches. The CDR3 has 14 amino acids. Germline loops: CDR1 LNHDA, CDR2 SQIVND (reference sequence). The CDR3 region is CASSIGDRSTEAFF. The CDR3 DNA reads TGTGCCAGTAGTATTGGGGACAGGAGCACTGAAGCTTTCTTT.

V usage is TRBV7-2 and J usage is TRBJ2-7; D unresolved. The germline gives CDR1 SGHTA, CDR2 FQGNSA. This CDR3 has 13 amino acids. Trimming cost V 2 bases and J 7 bases, with 12 bases left between them. CDR3 region: CASSLQPRGEQYF. CDR3 in DNA: TGTGCCAGCAGCTTACAACCGAGAGGTGAGCAGTACTTC.

Here the CDR3 DNA reads TGCGCCAGCAGCTTGGGTGACAGGGTGGTCCACGAGCAGTACTTC. It translates to CASSLGDRVVHEQYF. V usage is TRBV5-1 and J usage is TRBJ2-7, with TRBD1 matching over 7 bases. The V segment lost 0 bases and the J segment 5 bases; nucleotides outside the gene matches: 8. The germline gives CDR1 SGHRS, CDR2 YFSETQ. The length of the CDR3 is 15 residues. Drawing the rest from reference TRBV5-1 and TRBJ2-7, the complete variable domain is KAGVTQTPRYLIKTRGQQVTLSCSPISGHRSVSWYQQTPGQGLQFLFEYFSETQRNKGNFPGRFSGRQFSNSRSEMNVSTLELGDSALYLCASSLGDRVVHEQYFGPGTRLTVT.

J is TRBJ1-5 and V is TRBV29-1; 7 positions agree with TRBD1. The CDR3 contains 12 residues. Germline CDR1 and CDR2: SQVTM and ANQGSEA. J lost 5 bases, V lost 8 bases, and 6 bases had no gene match. The CDR3 DNA sequence: TGCAGCACCGGACAGGAGCATCAGCCCCAGCATTTT. It codes for CSTGQEHQPQHF.

Details on this clone: The junction departs from the called germline gene at one end, perhaps through a read error. The chain employs TRBV29-1 and TRBJ1-5; 7 bases align to TRBD1. The CDR3 has 14 amino acids. CDR1 and CDR2 from the germline V gene are SQVTM and ANQGSEA. CDR3 in DNA: TGCAGCGTTCAAGACAGGGAAAGGAATCAGCCCCAGCATTTT. This codes for CSVQDRERNQPQHF.

This chain links TRBV28 with TRBJ2-7; 11 bases align to TRBD2. The germline V gene encodes CDR1 MDHEN and CDR2 SYDVKM. Trimming cost V 4 bases and J 7 bases; bases outside gene matches: 9. The CDR3 runs 15 residues. Here the CDR3 reads CASSWGLADPREQYF. DNA for the CDR3: TGTGCCAGCAGTTGGGGACTAGCGGACCCTCGGGAGCAGTACTTC.

V gene TRBV19 combines with J gene TRBJ2-2; TRBD2 aligns across 11 bases. Per the germline V gene, CDR1 is LNHDA and CDR2 is SQIVND (reference sequence). The V gene end was trimmed by 7 bases and the J gene end by 4 bases; junction bases not matched to a gene: 5. CDR3 size: 15 residues. The CDR3 region has the DNA TGTGCCAGTACATACCTAGCGGGAGGCACCGGGGAGCTGTTTTTT. It translates to CASTYLAGGTGELFF.

This chain joins TRBV29-1 and TRBJ2-1; TRBD2 might be the D (5 bases). CDR1 is SQVTM, CDR2 ANQGSEA, per germline. The V gene lost 7 bases and the J gene lost 7 bases, with 11 bases spanning the gap. The CDR3 is 11 residues long. CDR3 residues: CSGGSGNEQFF. The CDR3 DNA is TGCAGCGGGGGATCGGGGAATGAGCAGTTCTTC.

The chain joins TRBV4-2 to TRBJ2-4, with 11 nucleotides matching TRBD2. The CDR3 length is 17 residues. The germline CDR1 and CDR2 sequences are LGHNA and YNFKEQ. The V and J ends lost 0 bases and 3 bases, in that order; junction bases with no gene match: 4. The CDR3 protein is CASSQELAGVGKNIQYF. As DNA, the CDR3 is TGTGCCAGCAGCCAAGAACTAGCGGGAGTGGGCAAAAACATTCAGTACTTC.